Listed below are T cell receptor beta chains from one sample, sequenced in a study of neurological immune-mediated disorders. TCRdb reprocessed the 5' RACE reads with MiXCR, giving one entry per CDR3 protein. The sample lists tens of thousands of distinct CDR3 sequences; 10% were seen once. What was sequenced was PBMCs. These receptors all come from a man aged 35 to 55 in good health. The CDR3 runs from the conserved cysteine through the conserved F or W. D genes are given only for firm matches. Clone size is given for some rows only: seen once, a few or many times, or a class if the clone is expanded.

many,TRBV18,TRBJ1-1,NA,15,CASSPYRILDTEAFF,TGTGCCAGCTCACCTTACAGGATCCTGGACACTGAAGCTTTCTTT
NA,TRBV28,TRBJ2-6,NA,13,CTSSFSGANVLTF,TGTACCAGCAGTTTTTCTGGGGCCAACGTCCTGACTTTC
many,TRBV10-3,TRBJ2-5,TRBD1,16,CAISESGQGREETQYF,TGTGCCATCAGTGAGTCAGGACAGGGTCGGGAAGAGACCCAGTACTTC
few,TRBV6-5,TRBJ2-3,TRBD2,15,CASSWGGFGTDTQYF,TGTGCCAGCAGTTGGGGAGGGTTCGGCACAGATACGCAGTATTTT
few,TRBV4-2,TRBJ2-1,TRBD2,15,CASSQPGLAGMQQFF,TGTGCCAGCAGCCAGCCGGGACTAGCGGGGATGCAGCAGTTCTTC
many,TRBV12-3/TRBV12-4,TRBJ1-1,TRBD1,15,CASSSTRTGATEAFF,TGTGCCAGCAGTTCGACTCGGACAGGGGCGACTGAAGCTTTCTTT
NA,TRBV29-1,TRBJ2-7,TRBD1,14,CSVPDGTGSHEQYF,TGCAGCGTTCCGGACGGGACAGGGTCCCACGAGCAGTACTTC
many,TRBV11-2,TRBJ2-4,TRBD2,16,CASGSGGAGAKNIQYF,TGTGCCAGCGGCAGCGGGGGGGCCGGAGCCAAAAACATTCAGTACTTC
many,TRBV5-1,TRBJ1-4,NA,17,CASSLGGTGTANEKLFF,TGCGCCAGCAGCTTGGGGGGCACCGGGACCGCGAATGAAAAACTGTTTTTT
many,TRBV5-1,TRBJ2-3,NA,15,CASSLSALKADTQYF,TGCGCCAGCTCCCTCTCGGCCCTCAAAGCAGATACGCAGTATTTT
many,TRBV20-1,TRBJ2-3,NA,13,CSARTPSTDTQYF,TGCAGTGCCCGGACGCCCTCCACAGATACGCAGTATTTT
many,TRBV6-5,TRBJ2-2,NA,15,CASTPIGGNTGELFF,TGTGCCAGCACGCCGATCGGGGGGAACACCGGGGAGCTGTTTTTT
many,TRBV7-3,TRBJ2-1,NA,17,CASSLKGGLGSYNEQFF,TGTGCCAGCAGCTTAAAGGGGGGCCTAGGATCCTACAATGAGCAGTTCTTC
NA,TRBV3-1,TRBJ2-2,NA,15,CASSQFQGNAGELFF,TGTGCCAGCAGCCAATTCCAGGGGAACGCCGGGGAGCTGTTTTTT
many,TRBV29-1,TRBJ2-1,NA,12,CSVEPLESEQFF,TGCAGCGTTGAACCTCTAGAGAGCGAGCAGTTCTTC
medium-sized,TRBV10-3,TRBJ2-7,NA,13,CAILDGQTYEQYF,TGTGCCATCCTGGACGGACAGACCTACGAGCAGTACTTC
many,TRBV10-3,TRBJ2-2,NA,12,CAIGGTTGELFF,TGTGCCATCGGGGGGACCACCGGGGAGCTGTTTTTT
NA,TRBV20-1,TRBJ2-3,TRBD2,14,CSADSGGLGDTQYF,TGCAGTGCTGATAGCGGGGGGCTGGGAGATACGCAGTATTTT
many,TRBV5-1,TRBJ2-7,NA,11,CASSSGGRQYF,TGCGCCAGCAGCTCGGGGGGCAGGCAGTACTTC
many,TRBV5-1,TRBJ1-2,NA,14,CASSLAGEGNGYTF,TGCGCCAGCAGCTTGGCCGGGGAGGGAAATGGCTACACCTTC
many,TRBV7-9,TRBJ2-7,NA,13,CASSLSGNYEQYF,TGTGCCAGCAGCTTGTCCGGGAACTACGAGCAGTACTTC
many,TRBV9,TRBJ2-1,TRBD2,17,CASSGWTSGSGYNEQFF,TGTGCCAGCAGCGGGTGGACTAGCGGGAGCGGGTACAATGAGCAGTTCTTC
many,TRBV10-3,TRBJ1-1,NA,12,CAIGGENTEAFF,TGTGCCATCGGGGGGGAAAACACTGAAGCTTTCTTT
many,TRBV5-1,TRBJ1-1,TRBD1,15,CASSLAGTGNSEAFF,TGCGCCAGCAGCTTGGCCGGGACAGGGAATTCTGAAGCTTTCTTT
many,TRBV20-1,TRBJ2-7,TRBD1,15,CSAREPGQVSYEQYF,TGCAGTGCTAGAGAACCGGGACAGGTATCCTACGAGCAGTACTTC
many,TRBV5-6,TRBJ2-5,TRBD2,15,CASSWPGLAGETQYF,TGTGCCAGCAGCTGGCCGGGACTAGCGGGGGAGACCCAGTACTTC
NA,TRBV20-1,TRBJ2-3,NA,14,CSAYRDLRTDTQYF,TGCAGTGCCTATCGGGACCTTCGCACAGATACGCAGTATTTT
many,TRBV7-9,TRBJ1-1,NA,15,CASSWFRGSGTEAFF,TGTGCCAGCAGCTGGTTTCGGGGCAGCGGCACTGAAGCTTTCTTT
many,TRBV15,TRBJ1-4,NA,14,CATSRDGTGEKLFF,TGTGCCACCAGCAGAGATGGGACGGGGGAAAAACTGTTTTTT
many,TRBV7-9,TRBJ2-3,NA,12,CASSPQSHTQYF,TGTGCCAGCAGCCCACAGTCGCACACGCAGTATTTT
many,TRBV18,TRBJ2-1,TRBD2,13,CASAGGGDNEQFF,TGTGCCAGCGCGGGAGGAGGGGACAATGAGCAGTTCTTC
few,TRBV2,TRBJ2-3,TRBD2,12,CASSEAAGVRYF,TGTGCCAGCAGTGAAGCAGCGGGAGTGAGGTATTTT
many,TRBV9,TRBJ2-7,TRBD1,13,CASSRQGASEQYF,TGTGCCAGCAGCCGACAGGGGGCCAGCGAGCAGTACTTC
many,TRBV20-1,TRBJ2-1,TRBD2,16,CSASPLLLARYNEQFF,TGCAGTGCTAGCCCCCTCTTACTAGCGCGGTACAATGAGCAGTTCTTC